A selection of T cell receptor beta chains follows, all from one sample in a study of blood T cell repertoires in COVID-19. Repertoires were generated with immunoSEQ multiplex PCR, while TCRdb's copy carries only in-frame clones and drops some. Found here are tens of thousands of clones, around 87% of them singletons; the top ten hold approximately 4.3%. Sequenced material: peripheral blood. All receptors derive from a woman over 75 with active or convalescent COVID-19. The CDR3 runs from the conserved cysteine through the conserved F or W. The D gene is left open where the match is weak.

D,V,J,CDR3
TRBD1,TRBV28,TRBJ2-5,CATRQGGETQYF
.,TRBV5-1,TRBJ2-7,CASSLGAAQGLYEQYF
.,TRBV4-3,TRBJ1-2,CASSQELGNYGYTF
TRBD1,TRBV2,TRBJ1-1,CASGRDRRSNTEAFF
TRBD1,TRBV25-1,TRBJ2-2,CASARTGWTGELFF
.,TRBV18,TRBJ1-4,CASSLGQIATNEKLFF
.,TRBV18,TRBJ1-2,CASSPPAGNLFGYTF
.,TRBV19,TRBJ2-5,CASSERTGGPETQYF
.,TRBV5-1,TRBJ1-2,CASSLGSRVNGYTF
.,TRBV28,TRBJ2-1,CASSLASVLLEQFF
TRBD1,TRBV6-2/TRBV6-3,TRBJ1-1,CASSYSWGTVGTEAFF
.,TRBV29-1,TRBJ1-5,CTKPETRDSNQPQHF
.,TRBV19,TRBJ2-2,CASSILYTGELFF
TRBD1,TRBV5-1,TRBJ1-1,CASSSGQGFEAFF
.,TRBV6-2/TRBV6-3,TRBJ1-5,CASSYRGADQPQHF
TRBD1,TRBV27,TRBJ1-5,CASSLSGTGLQPQHF
TRBD2,TRBV19,TRBJ2-1,CASKTSGTSLIDEQFF
TRBD2,TRBV5-1,TRBJ2-1,CASSPRGSGNSYNEQFF
TRBD1,TRBV11-3,TRBJ2-3,CASSTTGSTDTQYF
TRBD1,TRBV27,TRBJ1-4,CASRWTGRGEKLFF
.,TRBV5-6,TRBJ1-2,CASSLHSGITYGYTF
.,TRBV7-9,TRBJ2-2,CASSHLLGQGTGELFF
.,TRBV18,TRBJ1-5,CASSIDGNQPQHF
.,TRBV30,TRBJ1-1,CAGGGGPQDTEAFF
.,TRBV6-2/TRBV6-3,TRBJ2-7,CASSRGNRDLPSYEQYF
.,TRBV7-9,TRBJ1-6,CASSNTPGAANSPLHF
.,TRBV18,TRBJ2-7,CASSPPVGRAYEQYF
.,TRBV11-2,TRBJ2-7,CASSLALYEQYF
.,TRBV12-3/TRBV12-4,TRBJ1-6,CASLNEDSPLHF
.,TRBV7-9,TRBJ1-2,CASSLAQVPYGYTF
TRBD2,TRBV6-2/TRBV6-3,TRBJ2-3,CASSNREADTQYF
.,TRBV19,TRBJ1-3,CATGTGIPGNTIYF
TRBD1,TRBV19,TRBJ1-5,CASSLRTGAEQPQHF
.,TRBV5-4,TRBJ1-2,CASSLAGRIYGYTF
TRBD2,TRBV20-1,TRBJ2-1,CSASRSGRVDEQFF
TRBD1,TRBV20-1,TRBJ1-5,CSASSGGNQPQHF
TRBD1,TRBV6-1,TRBJ1-5,CASSEQDRVGRHQPQHF
.,TRBV27,TRBJ2-7,CASSLDSSYEQYF
TRBD2,TRBV24-1,TRBJ2-5,CATSSRLAGKETQYF
.,TRBV27,TRBJ1-5,CASSSQATHANQPQHF